The subject of this entry is one T cell receptor (beta chain). The antigen remains unidentified. The record originates from a study of lymphopenia after photon versus proton radiotherapy. Repertoires were generated with immunoSEQ multiplex PCR, while TCRdb's copy carries only in-frame clones and drops some. The sample includes 30,000 to 40,000 clones, over 75% of them seen just once. CDR1 LNHNV and CDR2 YYDKDF come from the germline V gene (reference sequence). The CDR3 is 12 amino acids. The V end lost 6 bases, the J end lost 1 base, and 5 bases lay between the germline ends. Regarding the study as a whole: Only patients who died were analyzed for survival; proton advantage is unproven.

The starting material was peripheral blood, obtained from a patient treated with proton-based radiotherapy. The chain is built from TRBV15 and TRBJ2-3, with D uncertain. This receptor was identified in a woman between 65 and 79 years old with pancreatic cancer. The CDR3 nucleotides are TGTGCCACCAGTCCCCGCACAGATACGCAGTATTTT. It codes for CATSPRTDTQYF.